This TCR beta chain was observed in a study of control samples from healthy donors and cancer patients. TCRdb's table, derived via immunoSEQ multiplex PCR, lists solely in-frame clones and lacks some. This sample yields about 82,000 clones, of which roughly 94% are seen a single time; about 5% belongs to the top ten. The CDR3 runs 13 residues. Germline assignment: CDR1 MNHEY and CDR2 SVGAGI. The clonotype comes from a woman aged 18-29 years in good health. Sequencing was carried out using blood. V usage is TRBV6-5 and J usage is TRBJ2-7, with 7 nucleotides matching TRBD2. The CDR3 spells CASAAGESYEQYF. In DNA form, the CDR3 reads TGTGCAAGCGCGGCGGGAGAGTCTTACGAGCAGTACTTC.